This TCR beta chain appears in the sequencing data of a study of T cells expressing NK-cell markers. From the 5' RACE reads, TCRdb lists one entry per CDR3 protein and no DNA. This repertoire includes about 170,000 distinct CDR3 sequences. Worth noting for this clonotype: Its matching antigen is unknown.

CDR1 and CDR2 from the germline V gene are SEHNR and FQNEAQ (reference sequence). CDR3 length: 14 residues. General study results and limits: The share of CD8+ T cells held by dominant NKG2C+ clonotypes was about 1.0-7.5% in about six donors.

The V gene is TRBV7-9, the J gene TRBJ1-2; the TRBD1 assignment by TCRdb is unverifiable without DNA. The specimen was blood T cells: a sorted CD56 or NKG2C T cell subset, CD4+ or CD8+ T cells, or bulk PBMC T cells (not recorded which). This clonotype was obtained from a man aged 18-75 years in good health. The CDR3 region is CASSSGTSVMGYTF.